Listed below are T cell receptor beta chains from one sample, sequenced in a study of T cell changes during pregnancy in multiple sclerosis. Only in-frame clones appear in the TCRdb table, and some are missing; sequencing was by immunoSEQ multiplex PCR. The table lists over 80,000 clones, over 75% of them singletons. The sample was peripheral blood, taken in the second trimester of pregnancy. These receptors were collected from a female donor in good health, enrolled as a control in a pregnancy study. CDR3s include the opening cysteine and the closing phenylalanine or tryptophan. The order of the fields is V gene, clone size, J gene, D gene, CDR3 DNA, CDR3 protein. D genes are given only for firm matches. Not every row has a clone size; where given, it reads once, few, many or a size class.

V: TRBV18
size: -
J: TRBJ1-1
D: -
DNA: TGTGCCAGCTCAGAGACAGAGAACACTGAAGCTTTCTTT
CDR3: CASSETENTEAFF

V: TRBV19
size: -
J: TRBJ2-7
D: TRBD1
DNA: TGTGCCAGTATGTCTCCGGGACAGGGGACCTACGAGCAGTACTTC
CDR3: CASMSPGQGTYEQYF

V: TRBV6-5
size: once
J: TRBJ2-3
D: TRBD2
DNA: TGTGCCAGCAGTTACCCTCGGGGAGGGATAGATACGCAGTATTTT
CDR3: CASSYPRGGIDTQYF

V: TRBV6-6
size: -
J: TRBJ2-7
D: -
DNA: TGTGCCAGCAGTTCGGACAACCGAGCCTACGAGCAGTACTTC
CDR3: CASSSDNRAYEQYF

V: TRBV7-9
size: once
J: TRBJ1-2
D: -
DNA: TGTGCCAGCAGCCCCACTTTGGGAGCTAACTATGGCTACACCTTC
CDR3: CASSPTLGANYGYTF

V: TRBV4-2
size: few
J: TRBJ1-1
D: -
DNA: TGTGCCAGCAGCCAAGAAAGGGGGTGGAACACTGAAGCTTTCTTT
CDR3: CASSQERGWNTEAFF

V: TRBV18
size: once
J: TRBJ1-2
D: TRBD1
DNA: TGTGCCAGCTCACCAGGGACAGGGGATTATGGCTACACCTTC
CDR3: CASSPGTGDYGYTF

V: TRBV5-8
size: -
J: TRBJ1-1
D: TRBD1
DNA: TGTGCCAGCGGGACAGGGTTTAACACTGAAGCTTTCTTT
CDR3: CASGTGFNTEAFF

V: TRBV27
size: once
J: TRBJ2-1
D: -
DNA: TGTGCCAGCAGTTTAGGGGGGAGCTCCTACAATGAGCAGTTCTTC
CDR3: CASSLGGSSYNEQFF

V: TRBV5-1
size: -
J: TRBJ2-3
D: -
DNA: TGCGCCAGCAGCTTGGATGGGGCTACAGATACGCAGTATTTT
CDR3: CASSLDGATDTQYF

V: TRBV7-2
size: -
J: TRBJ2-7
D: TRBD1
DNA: TGTGCCAGCAGCCCAGACAGGGGGCGCTTCCCCTACGAGCAGTACTTC
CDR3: CASSPDRGRFPYEQYF

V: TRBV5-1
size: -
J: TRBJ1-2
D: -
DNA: TGCGCCAGCAGCCCCTCCGCAGGGGCCATTGGCTACACCTTC
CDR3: CASSPSAGAIGYTF

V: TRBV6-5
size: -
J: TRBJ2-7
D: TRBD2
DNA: TGTGCCAGCAGTTCGACTAGCCGCCGAGAGCAGTACTTC
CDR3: CASSSTSRREQYF

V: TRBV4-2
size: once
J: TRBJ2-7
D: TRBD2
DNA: TGTGCCAGCAGTTGGCAGACTAGCGAGTACGAGCAGTACTTC
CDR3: CASSWQTSEYEQYF

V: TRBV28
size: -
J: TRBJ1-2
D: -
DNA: TGTGCCAGCCTTTTCAGGGACTACGGTGACTATGGCTACACCTTC
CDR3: CASLFRDYGDYGYTF

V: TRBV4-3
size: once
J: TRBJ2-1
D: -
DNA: TGCGCCAGCAGCCAAGATTCGGGCAATGAGCAGTTCTTC
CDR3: CASSQDSGNEQFF

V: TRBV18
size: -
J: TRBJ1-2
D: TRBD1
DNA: TGTGCCAGCTCACCTGGGACAGAATATGGCTACACCTTC
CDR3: CASSPGTEYGYTF

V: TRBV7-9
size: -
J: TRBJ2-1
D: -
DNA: TGTGCCAGCAGCGCCCTGAAGAGCTCCTACAATGAGCAGTTCTTC
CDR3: CASSALKSSYNEQFF

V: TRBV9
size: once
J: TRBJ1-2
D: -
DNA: TGTGCCAGCAGCGTAGGAGTAGAAACCCACTATGGCTACACCTTC
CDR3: CASSVGVETHYGYTF

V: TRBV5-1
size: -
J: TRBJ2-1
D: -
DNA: TGCGCCAGCAGCTGGGGTGTAGGGGACAATGAGCAGTTCTTC
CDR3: CASSWGVGDNEQFF

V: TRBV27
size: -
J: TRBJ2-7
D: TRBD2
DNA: TGTGCCAGCAGTCCCCTCAGACTAGCGGGAGCCTACGAGCAGTACTTC
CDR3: CASSPLRLAGAYEQYF

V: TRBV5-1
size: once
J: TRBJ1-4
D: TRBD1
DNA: TGCGCCAGCAGCTTGAGGGGACAGGGATTCACTAATGAAAAACTGTTTTTT
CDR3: CASSLRGQGFTNEKLFF

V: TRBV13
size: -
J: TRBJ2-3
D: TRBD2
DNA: TGTGCCAGCAGCTTATTACTAGCGAGCACAGATACGCAGTATTTT
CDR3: CASSLLLASTDTQYF

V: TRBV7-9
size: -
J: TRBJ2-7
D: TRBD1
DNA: TGTGCCAGCAGCTTTGGACAGGGGAACGAGCAGTACTTC
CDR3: CASSFGQGNEQYF

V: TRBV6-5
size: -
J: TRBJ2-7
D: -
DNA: TGTGCCAGCAGTTACTCGAAGGCGGCTAGCTCCTACGAGCAGTACTTC
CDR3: CASSYSKAASSYEQYF

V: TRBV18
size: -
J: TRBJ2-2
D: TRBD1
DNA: TGTGCCAGCTCACCAAACAGGGGAGACACCGGGGAGCTGTTTTTT
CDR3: CASSPNRGDTGELFF

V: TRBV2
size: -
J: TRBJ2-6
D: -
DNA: TGTGCCAGCAGTGCAGGAAACTCTGGGGCCAACGTCCTGACTTTC
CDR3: CASSAGNSGANVLTF

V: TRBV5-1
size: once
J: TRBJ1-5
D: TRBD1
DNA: TGCGCCAGCAGCTTGGAGACAGGGGGCAATCAGCCCCAGCATTTT
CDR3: CASSLETGGNQPQHF

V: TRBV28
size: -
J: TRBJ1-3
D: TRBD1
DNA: TGTGCCATCGTCCCAGGGGGCGCGCGTGGAAACACCATATATTTT
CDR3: CAIVPGGARGNTIYF

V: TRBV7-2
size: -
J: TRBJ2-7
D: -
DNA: TGTGCCAGCAGCCCGGACAAGGTTGAGCAGTACTTC
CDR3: CASSPDKVEQYF

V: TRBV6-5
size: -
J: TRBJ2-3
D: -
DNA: TGTGCCAGCAGTTACTCGGGGGCTCGGGCTGATACGCAGTATTTT
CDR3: CASSYSGARADTQYF

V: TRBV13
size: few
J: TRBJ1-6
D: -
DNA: TGTGCCAGCAGCTTAGTCGGGGGAAGTGGATCACCCCTCCACTTT
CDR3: CASSLVGGSGSPLHF

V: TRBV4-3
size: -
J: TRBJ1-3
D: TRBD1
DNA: TGCGCCAGCAGCCAGGCTACAGGGGCGCACACCATATATTTT
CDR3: CASSQATGAHTIYF

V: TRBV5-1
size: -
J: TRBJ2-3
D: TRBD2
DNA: TGCGCCAGCAGCTTGGTGGCGGGGGAGGGAGATACGCAGTATTTT
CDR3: CASSLVAGEGDTQYF

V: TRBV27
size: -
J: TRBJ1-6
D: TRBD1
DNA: TGTGCCAGCAGTACAGGGGGTCAGGGGTTCGGCTATAATTCACCCCTCCACTTT
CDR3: CASSTGGQGFGYNSPLHF

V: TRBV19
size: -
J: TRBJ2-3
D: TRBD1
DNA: TGTGCCAGTAGTTCCGGACAGGGGACAGATACGCAGTATTTT
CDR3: CASSSGQGTDTQYF

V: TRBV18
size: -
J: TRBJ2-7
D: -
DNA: TGTGCCAGCTCACCAGAGAGAAGCGGGTCTTACGAGCAGTACTTC
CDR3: CASSPERSGSYEQYF

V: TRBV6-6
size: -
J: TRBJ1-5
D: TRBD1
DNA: TGTGCCAGCAGTTTAGACGGACAGGCGTCTCATCAGCCCCAGCATTTT
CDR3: CASSLDGQASHQPQHF

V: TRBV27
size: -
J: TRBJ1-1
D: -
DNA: TGTGCCAGCACCGCCCCGGGGGAGGGGAGGAACACTGAAGCTTTCTTT
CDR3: CASTAPGEGRNTEAFF

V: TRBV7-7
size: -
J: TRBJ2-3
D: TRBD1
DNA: TGTGCTAGCAGCTCCGGGACAGGGCAGACAGATACGCAGTATTTT
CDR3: CASSSGTGQTDTQYF

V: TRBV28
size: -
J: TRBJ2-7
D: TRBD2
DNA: TGTGCCAGCAGTTTAGTGGGACTAGCGGCCTACGAGCAGTACTTC
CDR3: CASSLVGLAAYEQYF

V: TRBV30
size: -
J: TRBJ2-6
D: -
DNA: TGTGCCTGGAGTGTGGGCGGGGCCAACGTCCTGACTTTC
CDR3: CAWSVGGANVLTF

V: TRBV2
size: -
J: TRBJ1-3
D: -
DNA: TGTGCCAGCAGCCAACAGGGTTCTGGAAACACCATATATTTT
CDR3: CASSQQGSGNTIYF

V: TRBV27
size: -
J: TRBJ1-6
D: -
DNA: TGTGCCAGCAGTTTAGGCCAGGGTGTGGGATCCTATAATTCACCCCTCCACTTT
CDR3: CASSLGQGVGSYNSPLHF